This paragraph reports one T cell receptor (beta chain). Its target is not known. The PCR made use of 60 Vbeta and 13 Jbeta primers. Sequenced by immunoSEQ multiplex PCR; TCRdb stores in-frame clones only, minus some. The sample lists roughly 110,000 clones; approximately 80% were seen once. This entry is derived from a study of cytomegalovirus exposure and HLA in healthy donors. The CDR3 spans 15 residues. V lost 0 bases and J 1 base, leaving 9 bases between the germline ends. Germline CDR1 reads MNHEY; CDR2 reads SVGAGI. Findings of the study overall: In a later analysis, productive TCRs from donors in an Asian-associated ancestry cluster reportedly carried fewer N-insertions than the cohort mean. Most TCR sequences were rare, but some public TCRs occurred in many donors. With later analysis, a missense DCLRE1C variant became linked to TCR beta V- and J-gene trimming. Researchers had no immune exposure information except CMV serostatus available.

The clonotype originates from a male donor in good health and CMV-seronegative. The chain joins TRBV6-5 to TRBJ1-1, with D unresolved. The sample was PBMCs. Here the CDR3 reads CASSYSWARNTEAFF. The CDR3 region has the DNA TGTGCCAGCAGTTACTCTTGGGCCAGGAACACTGAAGCTTTCTTT.